The clone carrying this T cell receptor (beta chain) was recorded only once. This specimen comes from a study of control samples from healthy donors and cancer patients. This CDR3 is built from 12 residues. V lost 7 bases to trimming and J lost 7 bases, with 8 bases between them. The V gene's germline CDR1 is LNHDA and CDR2 SQIVND (reference sequence). Sequencing used immunoSEQ multiplex PCR; TCRdb keeps in-frame clones, though not all of them. The sample holds fewer than 150,000 clones, 90% to 95% seen once. The receptor's source is a woman between 18 and 29 years old in good health. Sequencing was performed on blood. The rearrangement links TRBV19 to TRBJ1-6; D is unresolved. CDR3 bases: TGTGCCAGTAATGTGGGGAATTCACCCCTCCACTTT. This translates into CASNVGNSPLHF.